This TCR beta chain was documented in a study of T cell repertoires in cytomegalovirus infection. Each CDR3 protein is one row after TCRdb ran MiXCR on the reads. The sample shows some 270,000 distinct CDR3 sequences, around 20% of them seen only once. The CDR3 is 12 amino acids. Per the germline V gene, CDR1 is ENHRY and CDR2 is SYGVKD. Trimming pared 1 base from V and 3 bases from J, leaving 3 bases between. About this clonotype itself: Its antigen is not known.

This chain connects TRBV10-3 to TRBJ2-5; D not resolved. This sequence originates from a human donor in good health (CMV status not recorded). Some clones in this sample may be carry-over from other donors' samples. The specimen comprised cultured PBMCs, sampled from culture after CMV antigen stimulation. The CDR3 loop reads CAISEFEETQYF. The CDR3 DNA sequence: TGTGCCATCAGTGAGTTTGAAGAGACCCAGTACTTC.